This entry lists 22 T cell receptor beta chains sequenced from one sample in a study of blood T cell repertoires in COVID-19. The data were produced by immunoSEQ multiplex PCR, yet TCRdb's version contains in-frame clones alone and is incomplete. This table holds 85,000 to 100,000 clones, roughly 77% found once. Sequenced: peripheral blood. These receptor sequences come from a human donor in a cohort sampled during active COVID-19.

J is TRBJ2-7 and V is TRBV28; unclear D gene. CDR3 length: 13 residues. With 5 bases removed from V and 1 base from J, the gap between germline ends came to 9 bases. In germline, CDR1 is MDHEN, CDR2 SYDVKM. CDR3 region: CASSLQASYEQYF. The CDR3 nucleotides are TGTGCCAGCAGTCTTCAGGCGTCCTACGAGCAGTACTTC.

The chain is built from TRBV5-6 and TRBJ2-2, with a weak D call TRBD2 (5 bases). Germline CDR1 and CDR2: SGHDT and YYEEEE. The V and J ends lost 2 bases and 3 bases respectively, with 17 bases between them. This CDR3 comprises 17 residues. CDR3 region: CASSFILGREDTGELFF. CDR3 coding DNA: TGTGCCAGCAGCTTCATTTTAGGGAGAGAAGACACCGGGGAGCTGTTTTTT.

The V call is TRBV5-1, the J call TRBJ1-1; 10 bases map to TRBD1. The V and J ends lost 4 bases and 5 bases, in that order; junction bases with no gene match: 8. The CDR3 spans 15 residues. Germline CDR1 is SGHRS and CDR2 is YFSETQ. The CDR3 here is CASSPDGQGGTEAFF. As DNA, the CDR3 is TGCGCCAGCAGCCCGGACGGACAGGGGGGGACTGAAGCTTTCTTT.

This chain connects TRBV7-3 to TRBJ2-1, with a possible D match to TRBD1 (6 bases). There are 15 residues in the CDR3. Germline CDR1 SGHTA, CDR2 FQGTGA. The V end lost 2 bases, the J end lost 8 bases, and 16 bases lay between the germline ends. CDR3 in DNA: TGTGCCAGCAGCTTATACAGGGAAGGTTTAGATGAGCAGTTCTTC. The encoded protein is CASSLYREGLDEQFF.

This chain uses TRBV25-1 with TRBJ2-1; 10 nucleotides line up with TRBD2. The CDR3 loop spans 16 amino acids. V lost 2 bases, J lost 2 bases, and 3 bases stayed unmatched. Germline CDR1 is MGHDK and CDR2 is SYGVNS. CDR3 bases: TGTGCCAGCAGTGAAGACCTAGCGGGAGCCTACAATGAGCAGTTCTTC. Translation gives CASSEDLAGAYNEQFF.

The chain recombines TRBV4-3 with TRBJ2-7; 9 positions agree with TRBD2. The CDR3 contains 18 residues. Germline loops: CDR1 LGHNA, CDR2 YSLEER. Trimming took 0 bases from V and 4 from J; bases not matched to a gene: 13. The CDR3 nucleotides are TGCGCCAGCAGCCAAGATTTCACTGGCGGGAGGGCCGGTTACGAGCAGTACTTC. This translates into CASSQDFTGGRAGYEQYF.

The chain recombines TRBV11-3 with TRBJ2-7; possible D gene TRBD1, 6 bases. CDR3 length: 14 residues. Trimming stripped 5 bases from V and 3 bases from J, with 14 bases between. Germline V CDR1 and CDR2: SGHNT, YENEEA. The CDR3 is CASSPGQRDYEQYF. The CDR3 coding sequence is TGTGCCAGCAGCCCGGGACAAAGGGACTACGAGCAGTACTTC.

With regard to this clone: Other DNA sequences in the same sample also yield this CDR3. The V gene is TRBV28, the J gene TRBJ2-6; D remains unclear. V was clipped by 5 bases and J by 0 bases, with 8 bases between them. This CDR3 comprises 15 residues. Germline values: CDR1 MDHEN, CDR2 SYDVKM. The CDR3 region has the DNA TGTGCCAGCAGTCCCGGCGGCTCTGGGGCCAACGTCCTGACTTTC. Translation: CASSPGGSGANVLTF.

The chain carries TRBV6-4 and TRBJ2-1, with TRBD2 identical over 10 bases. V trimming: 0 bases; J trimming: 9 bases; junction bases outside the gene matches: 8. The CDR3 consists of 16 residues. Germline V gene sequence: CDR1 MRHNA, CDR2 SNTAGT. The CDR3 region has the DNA TGTGCCAGCAGTGACTCACAGCTAGCGGGAGCTGCTGAGCAGTTCTTC. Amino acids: CASSDSQLAGAAEQFF.

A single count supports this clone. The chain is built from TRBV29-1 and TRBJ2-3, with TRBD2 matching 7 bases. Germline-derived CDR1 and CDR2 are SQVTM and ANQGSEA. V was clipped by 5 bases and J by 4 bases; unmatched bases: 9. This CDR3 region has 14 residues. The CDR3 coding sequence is TGCAGCGTTTCAGTAGCGGGCCCCCCAGATACGCAGTATTTT. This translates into CSVSVAGPPDTQYF.

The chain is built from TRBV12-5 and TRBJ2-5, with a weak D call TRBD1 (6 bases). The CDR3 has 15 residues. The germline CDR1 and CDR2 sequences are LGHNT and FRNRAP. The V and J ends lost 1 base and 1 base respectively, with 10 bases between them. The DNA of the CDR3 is TGTGCTAGTGGTTTGGGGACAGCCATCCAAGAGACCCAGTACTTC. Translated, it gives CASGLGTAIQETQYF.

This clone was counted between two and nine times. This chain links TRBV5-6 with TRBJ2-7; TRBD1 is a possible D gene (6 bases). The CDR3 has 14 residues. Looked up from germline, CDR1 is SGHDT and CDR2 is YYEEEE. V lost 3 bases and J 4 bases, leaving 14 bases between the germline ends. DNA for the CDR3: TGTGCCAGCAGCTCCCCGGCCACAGGGTACGAGCAGTACTTC. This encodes CASSSPATGYEQYF.

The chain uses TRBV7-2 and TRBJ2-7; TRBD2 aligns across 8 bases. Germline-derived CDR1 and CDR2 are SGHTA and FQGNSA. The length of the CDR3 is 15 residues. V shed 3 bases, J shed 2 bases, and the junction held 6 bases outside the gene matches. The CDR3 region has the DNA TGTGCCAGCAGCTTCCTGCGGGGGGAACCCTACGAGCAGTACTTC. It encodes CASSFLRGEPYEQYF.

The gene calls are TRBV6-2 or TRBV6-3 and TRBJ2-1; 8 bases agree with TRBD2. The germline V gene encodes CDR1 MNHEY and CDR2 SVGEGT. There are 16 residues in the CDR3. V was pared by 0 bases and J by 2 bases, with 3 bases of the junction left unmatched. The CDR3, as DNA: TGTGCCAGCAGTTACTCCGCTAGCGGGCCCTACAATGAGCAGTTCTTC. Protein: CASSYSASGPYNEQFF.

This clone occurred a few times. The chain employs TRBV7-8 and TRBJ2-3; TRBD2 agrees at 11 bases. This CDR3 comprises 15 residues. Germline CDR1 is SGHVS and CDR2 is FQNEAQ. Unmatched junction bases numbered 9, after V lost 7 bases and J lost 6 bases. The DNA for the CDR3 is TGTGCCAGCACAGATAGCGGGAGGGGGGCGGATACGCAGTATTTT. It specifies CASTDSGRGADTQYF.

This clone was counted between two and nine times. CDR3 in DNA: TGCGCCAGCAGCATCCAAACAGGGGGCTACGAGCAGTACTTC. Its protein is CASSIQTGGYEQYF. V and J are TRBV5-1 and TRBJ2-7, with 8 nucleotides matching TRBD1. The germline CDR1 and CDR2 sequences are SGHRS and YFSETQ. There are 14 residues in the CDR3. The junction had 6 bases not matched to a gene; V was cut back by 4 bases and J by 3 bases.

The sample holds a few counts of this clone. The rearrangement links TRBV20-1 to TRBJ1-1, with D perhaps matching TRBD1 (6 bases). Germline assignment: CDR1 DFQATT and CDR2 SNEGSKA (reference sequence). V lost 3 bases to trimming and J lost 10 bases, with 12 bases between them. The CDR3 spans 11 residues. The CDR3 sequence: CSASPQGLAFF. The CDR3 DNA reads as TGCAGTGCTAGTCCCCAGGGGTTAGCTTTCTTT.

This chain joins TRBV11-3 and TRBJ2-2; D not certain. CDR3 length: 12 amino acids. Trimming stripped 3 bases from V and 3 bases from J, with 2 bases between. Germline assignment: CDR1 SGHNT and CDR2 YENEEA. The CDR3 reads CASSFYTGELFF. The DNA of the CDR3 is TGTGCCAGCAGCTTCTACACCGGGGAGCTGTTTTTT.

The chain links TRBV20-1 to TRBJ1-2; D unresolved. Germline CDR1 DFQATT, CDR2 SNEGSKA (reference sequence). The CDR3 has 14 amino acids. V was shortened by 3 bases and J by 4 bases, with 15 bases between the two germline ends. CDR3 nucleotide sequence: TGCAGTGCTAGTTCACGGGGAGGGAGCTATGGCTACACCTTC. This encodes CSASSRGGSYGYTF.

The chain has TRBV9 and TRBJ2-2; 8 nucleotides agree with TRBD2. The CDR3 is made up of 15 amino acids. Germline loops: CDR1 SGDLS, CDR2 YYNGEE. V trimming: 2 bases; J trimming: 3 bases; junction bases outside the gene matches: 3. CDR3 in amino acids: CASSVGLAYTGELFF. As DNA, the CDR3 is TGTGCCAGCAGCGTCGGACTAGCATACACCGGGGAGCTGTTTTTT.

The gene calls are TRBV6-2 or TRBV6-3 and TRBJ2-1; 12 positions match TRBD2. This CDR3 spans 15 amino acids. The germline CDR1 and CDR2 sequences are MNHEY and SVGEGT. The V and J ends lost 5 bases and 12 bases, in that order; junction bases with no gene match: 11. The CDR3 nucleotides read TGTGCCAGCAGTACACCCGGGACTAGCGGGTCAGGGCAGTTCTTC. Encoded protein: CASSTPGTSGSGQFF.

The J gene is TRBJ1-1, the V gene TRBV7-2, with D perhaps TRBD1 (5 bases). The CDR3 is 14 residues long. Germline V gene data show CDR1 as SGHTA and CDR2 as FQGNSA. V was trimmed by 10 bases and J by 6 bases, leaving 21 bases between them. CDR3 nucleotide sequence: TGTGCCACCAACTTACAGGCTTTGTCGTCTGAAGCTTTCTTT. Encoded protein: CATNLQALSSEAFF.